Each of the 11 T cell receptor beta chains below was sequenced from the same sample in a study of T cell repertoires in aging, cancer and after chemotherapy. Amplification of TCR beta used genomic DNA extracted from peripheral blood. Multiplex touch-down PCR with TRB-A/B primers amplified rearranged V-D-J TRB sequences. TCRdb itself ran the multiplex PCR reads through MiXCR, one entry per CDR3 protein. The sample includes approximately 5,900 distinct CDR3 sequences, 21% seen only once; the top ten take 2.5% to 3%. Material: blood. All receptors derive from a human donor with a blood cancer.

The V gene is TRBV28, the J gene TRBJ1-2; D is ambiguous. V lost 6 bases to trimming and J lost 12 bases, with 14 bases between them. There are 11 residues in the CDR3. The germline CDR1 and CDR2 sequences are MDHEN and SYDVKM. The CDR3 coding sequence is TGTGCCAGCAGCGAGGGCCGGGCTCACACCTTC. Its translation is CASSEGRAHTF.

This sequence joins TRBV21-1 and TRBJ1-5. TRBV21-1 is termed a pseudogene. This CDR3 is 19 amino acids long. CDR3 nucleotide sequence: TGTGCCAGCAGCAAAGCGCTAGGCCAGGGCCCTATCCTCAATCAGCCCCAGCATTTT. Protein sequence: CASSKALGQGPILNQPQHF.

This clonotype has only a few counts. The V call is TRBV6-2 or TRBV6-3, the J call TRBJ1-1; D perhaps matches TRBD1 (5 bases). CDR1 MNHEY and CDR2 SVGEGT come from the germline V gene. CDR3 length: 14 residues. The germline V and J ends were trimmed by 7 bases and 1 base, with 13 bases remaining between them. The CDR3 DNA reads TGTGCCAGCACCGTGACTGACAGGAACACTGAAGCTTTCTTT. This encodes CASTVTDRNTEAFF.

In this sample, this clonotype turned up once. The chain employs TRBV10-3 and TRBJ1-5; 8 bases are shared with TRBD1. From germline, CDR1 is ENHRY and CDR2 SYGVKD. V lost 6 bases to trimming and J lost 6 bases; unmatched junction nucleotides: 7. The CDR3 has 14 residues. CDR3 residues: CAISLDREGQPQHF. The CDR3 nucleotides read TGTGCCATCAGCTTGGACAGGGAGGGTCAGCCCCAGCATTTT.

About this clonotype: The junction shows a germline mismatch at one end, possibly a read error. V and J are TRBV4-1 and TRBJ1-6, with D possibly being TRBD1 (5 bases). This CDR3 is built from 17 residues. Germline-derived CDR1 and CDR2 are MGHRA and YSYEKL. The CDR3 sequence is CAGSQDEGRPGQVGLHF. The CDR3 bases are TGCGCCGGCAGCCAAGACGAGGGACGTCCAGGTCAAGTAGGGCTCCACTTT.

About this clonotype: Given a much more abundant clone one base away, this may be a read error. The V gene is TRBV15, the J gene TRBJ1-4; D not resolved. This CDR3 is built from 14 residues. V dropped 0 bases and J dropped 10 bases, with 12 bases sitting between them. CDR1 is LNHNV, CDR2 YYDKDF, per germline (reference sequence). CDR3 loop: CATSREIGPTKLFF. In nucleotides, the CDR3 is TGTGCCACCAGCAGAGAAATAGGACCGACAAAACTGTTTTTT.

The J gene is TRBJ1-5, the V gene TRBV7-6; D gene uncertain. The V end lost 1 base, the J end lost 4 bases, and 17 bases lay between the germline ends. The CDR3 runs to 17 residues. Germline V gene data show CDR1 as SGHVS and CDR2 as FNYEAQ. The CDR3 sequence is CASSLGGSRRLNQPQHF. CDR3 coding DNA: TGTGCCAGCAGCTTAGGAGGGTCCCGAAGACTAAATCAGCCCCAGCATTTT.

This clonotype was counted only a few times. The chain combines TRBV5-1 with TRBJ2-7; 8 positions agree with TRBD1. Germline CDR1 is SGHRS and CDR2 is YFSETQ. V lost 3 bases to trimming and J lost 0 bases; unmatched junction nucleotides: 5. The CDR3 sequence is 15 residues long. The CDR3 spells CASSSTGTGSYEQYF. For the CDR3, the DNA is TGCGCCAGCAGCTCGACCGGGACAGGCTCCTACGAGCAGTACTTC.

A few counts support this clonotype. The chain links TRBV5-6 to TRBJ1-2; 7 nucleotides agree with TRBD1. Trimming at V came to 2 bases and at J to 8 bases, leaving 12 bases not matched to a gene. CDR3 length: 15 amino acids. Germline CDR1 and CDR2: SGHDT and YYEEEE. CDR3 loop: CASSLGQARARGYTF. The CDR3 DNA is TGTGCCAGCAGCTTAGGACAGGCCCGTGCCCGGGGCTACACCTTC.

The chain is built from TRBV28 and TRBJ2-2; D unresolved. V was clipped by 1 base and J by 0 bases, with 9 bases between them. Germline V gives CDR1 MDHEN, CDR2 SYDVKM. The CDR3 runs to 16 residues. Here the CDR3 reads CASSLLGKTNTGELFF. DNA for the CDR3: TGTGCCAGCAGTTTATTGGGCAAGACGAACACCGGGGAGCTGTTTTTT. Variable domain in full (rest from reference TRBV28 and TRBJ2-2): DVKVTQSSRYLVKRTGEKVFLECVQDMDHENMFWYRQDPGLGLRLIYFSYDVKMKEKGDIPEGYSVSREKKERFSLILESASTNQTSMYLCASSLLGKTNTGELFFGEGSRLTVL.

J is TRBJ1-2 and V is TRBV7-9; D might be TRBD1 (5 bases). This CDR3 has 16 residues. Germline loops: CDR1 SEHNR, CDR2 FQNEAQ (reference sequence). V lost 5 bases to trimming and J lost 3 bases, with 19 bases between them. The CDR3 bases are TGTGCCAGCAGCCTACAGAAGGGGTCATTCGACTATGGCTACACCTTC. Protein sequence: CASSLQKGSFDYGYTF.